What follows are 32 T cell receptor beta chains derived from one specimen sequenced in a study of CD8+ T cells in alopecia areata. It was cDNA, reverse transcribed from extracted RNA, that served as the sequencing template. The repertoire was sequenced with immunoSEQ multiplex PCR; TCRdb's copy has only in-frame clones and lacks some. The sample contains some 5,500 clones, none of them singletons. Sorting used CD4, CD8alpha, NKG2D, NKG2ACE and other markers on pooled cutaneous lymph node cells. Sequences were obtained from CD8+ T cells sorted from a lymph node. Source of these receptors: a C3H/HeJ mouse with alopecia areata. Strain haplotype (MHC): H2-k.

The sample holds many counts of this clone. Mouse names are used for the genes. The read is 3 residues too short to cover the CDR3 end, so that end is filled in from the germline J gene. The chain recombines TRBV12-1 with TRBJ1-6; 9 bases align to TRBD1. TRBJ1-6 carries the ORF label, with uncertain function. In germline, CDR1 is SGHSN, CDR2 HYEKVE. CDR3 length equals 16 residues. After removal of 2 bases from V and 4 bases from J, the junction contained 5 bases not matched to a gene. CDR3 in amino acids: CASSPTGGRYNSPLYF. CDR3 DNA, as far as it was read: TGTGCCAGCTCTCCCACAGGGGGCAGGTATAATTCGCCC.

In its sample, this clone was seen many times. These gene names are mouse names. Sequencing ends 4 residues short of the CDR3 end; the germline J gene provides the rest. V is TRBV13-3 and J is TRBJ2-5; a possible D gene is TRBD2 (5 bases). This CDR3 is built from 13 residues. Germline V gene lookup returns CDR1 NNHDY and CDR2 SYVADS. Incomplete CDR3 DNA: TGTGCCAGCAGTGATTTCTGGGAAGAC. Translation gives CASSDFWED. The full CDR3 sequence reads CASSDFWEDTQYF.

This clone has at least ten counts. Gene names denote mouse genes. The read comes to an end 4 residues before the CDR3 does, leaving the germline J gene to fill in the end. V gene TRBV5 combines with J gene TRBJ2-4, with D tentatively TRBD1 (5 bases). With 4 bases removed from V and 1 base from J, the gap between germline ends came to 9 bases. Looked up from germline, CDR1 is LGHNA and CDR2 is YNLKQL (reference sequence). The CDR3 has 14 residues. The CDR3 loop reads CASSREQGQNTLYF. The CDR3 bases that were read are TGTGCCAGCAGCCGGGAACAGGGTCAAAAC.

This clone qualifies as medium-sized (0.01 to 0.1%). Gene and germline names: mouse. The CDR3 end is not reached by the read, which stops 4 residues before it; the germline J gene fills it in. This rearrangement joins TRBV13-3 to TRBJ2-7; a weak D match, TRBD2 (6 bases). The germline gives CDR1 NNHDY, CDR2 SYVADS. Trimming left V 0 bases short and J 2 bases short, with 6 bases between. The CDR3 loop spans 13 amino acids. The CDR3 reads CASSDAGAYEQYF. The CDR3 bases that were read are TGTGCCAGCAGTGATGCTGGGGCCTAT.

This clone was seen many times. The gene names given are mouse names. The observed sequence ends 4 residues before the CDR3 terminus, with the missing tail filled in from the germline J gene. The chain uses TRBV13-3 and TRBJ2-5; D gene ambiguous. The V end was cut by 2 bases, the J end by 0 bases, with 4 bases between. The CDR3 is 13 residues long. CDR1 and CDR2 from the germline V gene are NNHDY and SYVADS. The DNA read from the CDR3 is TGTGCCAGCAGTGACATAAACCAAGAC. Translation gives CASSDINQD. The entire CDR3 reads CASSDINQDTQYF.

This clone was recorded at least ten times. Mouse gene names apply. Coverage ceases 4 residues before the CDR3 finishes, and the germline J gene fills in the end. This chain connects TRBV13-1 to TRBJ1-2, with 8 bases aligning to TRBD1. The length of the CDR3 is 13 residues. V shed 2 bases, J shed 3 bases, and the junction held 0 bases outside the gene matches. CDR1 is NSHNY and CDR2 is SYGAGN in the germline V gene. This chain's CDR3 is CASSDRGHSDYTF. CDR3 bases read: TGTGCCAGCAGTGACAGGGGGCACTCC.

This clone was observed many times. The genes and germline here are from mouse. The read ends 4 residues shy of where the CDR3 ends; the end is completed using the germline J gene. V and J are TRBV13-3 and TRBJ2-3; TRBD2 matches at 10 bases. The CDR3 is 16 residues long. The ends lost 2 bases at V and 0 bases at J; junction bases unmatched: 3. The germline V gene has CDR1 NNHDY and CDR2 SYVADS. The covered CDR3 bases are TGTGCCAGCAGTGAGGGACTGGGGTCTAGTGCAGAA. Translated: CASSEGLGSSAE. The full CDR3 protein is CASSEGLGSSAETLYF.

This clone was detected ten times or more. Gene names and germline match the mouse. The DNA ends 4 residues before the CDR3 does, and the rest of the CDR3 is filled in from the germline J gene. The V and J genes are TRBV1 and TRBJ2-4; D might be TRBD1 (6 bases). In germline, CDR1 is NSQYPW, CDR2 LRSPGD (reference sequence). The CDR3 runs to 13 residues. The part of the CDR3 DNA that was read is TGCACCTGCAGTGCAAGGACAGAAAAC. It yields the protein CTCSARTEN. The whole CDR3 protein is CTCSARTENTLYF.

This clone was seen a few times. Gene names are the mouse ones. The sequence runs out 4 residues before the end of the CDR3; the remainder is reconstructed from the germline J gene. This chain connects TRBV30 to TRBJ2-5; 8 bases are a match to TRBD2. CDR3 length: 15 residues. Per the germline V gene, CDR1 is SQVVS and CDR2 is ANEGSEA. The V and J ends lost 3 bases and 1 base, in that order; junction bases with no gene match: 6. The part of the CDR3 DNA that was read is TGTAGTTCTAGCCCCCTGGGGGGACACCAAGAC. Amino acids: CSSSPLGGHQD. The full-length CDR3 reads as CSSSPLGGHQDTQYF. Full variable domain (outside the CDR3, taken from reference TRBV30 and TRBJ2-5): SVLLYQKPNRDICQSGTSLKIQCVADSQVVSMFWYQQFQEQSLMLMATANEGSEATYESGFTKDKFPISRPNLTFSTLTVNNARPGDSSIYFCSSSPLGGHQDTQYFGPGTRLLVL.

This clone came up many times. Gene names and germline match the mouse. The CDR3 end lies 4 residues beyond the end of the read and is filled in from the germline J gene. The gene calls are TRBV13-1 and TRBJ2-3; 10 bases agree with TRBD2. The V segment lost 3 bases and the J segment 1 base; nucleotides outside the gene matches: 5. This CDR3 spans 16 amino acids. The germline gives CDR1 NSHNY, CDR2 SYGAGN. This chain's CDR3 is CASSVLGGRRAETLYF. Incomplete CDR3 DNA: TGTGCCAGCAGTGTTCTGGGGGGGCGCCGTGCAGAA.

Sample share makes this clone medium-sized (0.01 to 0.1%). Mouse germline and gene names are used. The CDR3 here is CASSLGTGDTGQLYF. The covered CDR3 bases are TGTGCCAGCAGCTTAGGGACAGGGGACACCGGG. The V gene is TRBV3, the J gene TRBJ2-2, with TRBD1 matching 9 bases. The observed sequence ends 4 residues before the CDR3 terminus, with the missing tail filled in from the germline J gene. CDR1 SNHLY and CDR2 FYNGKV come from the germline V gene (reference sequence). The CDR3 length is 15 residues. The ends lost 1 base at V and 3 bases at J; junction bases unmatched: 0.

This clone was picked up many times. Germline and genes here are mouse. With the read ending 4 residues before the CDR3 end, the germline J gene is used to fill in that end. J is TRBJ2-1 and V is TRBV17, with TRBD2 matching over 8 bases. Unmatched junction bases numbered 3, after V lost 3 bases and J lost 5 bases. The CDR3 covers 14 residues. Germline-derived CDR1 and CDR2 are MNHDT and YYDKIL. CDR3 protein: CASSRGGRDAEQFF. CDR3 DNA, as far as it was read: TGTGCTAGCAGTAGGGGGGGGCGGGATGCT. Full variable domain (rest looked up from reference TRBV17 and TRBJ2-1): DTTVKQNPRYKLARVGKPVNLICSQTMNHDTMYWYQKKPNQAPKLLLFYYDKILNREADTFEKFQSSRPNNSFCSLYIGSAGLEYSAMYLCASSRGGRDAEQFFGPGTRLTVL.

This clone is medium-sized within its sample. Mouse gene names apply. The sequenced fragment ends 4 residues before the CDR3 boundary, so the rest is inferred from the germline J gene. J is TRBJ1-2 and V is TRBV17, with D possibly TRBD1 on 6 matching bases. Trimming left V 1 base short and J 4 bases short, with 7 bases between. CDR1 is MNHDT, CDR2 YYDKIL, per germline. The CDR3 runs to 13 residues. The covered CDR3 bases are TGTGCTAGCAGTAGAGTACAGGGCTCC. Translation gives CASSRVQGS. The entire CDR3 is CASSRVQGSDYTF.

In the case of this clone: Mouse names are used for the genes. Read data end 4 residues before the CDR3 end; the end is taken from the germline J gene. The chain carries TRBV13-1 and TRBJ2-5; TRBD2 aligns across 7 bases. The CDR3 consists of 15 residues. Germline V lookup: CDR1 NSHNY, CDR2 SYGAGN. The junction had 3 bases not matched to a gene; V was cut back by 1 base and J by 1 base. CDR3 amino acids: CASSDRLGDQDTQYF. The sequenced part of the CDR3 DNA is TGTGCCAGCAGTGATCGGCTGGGGGACCAAGAC.

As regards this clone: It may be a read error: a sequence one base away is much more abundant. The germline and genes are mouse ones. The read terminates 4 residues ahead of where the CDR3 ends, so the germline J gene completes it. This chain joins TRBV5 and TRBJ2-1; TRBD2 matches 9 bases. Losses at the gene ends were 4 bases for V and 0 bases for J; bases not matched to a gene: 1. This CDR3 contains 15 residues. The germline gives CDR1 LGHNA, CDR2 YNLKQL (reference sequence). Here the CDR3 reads CASSRTGDNYAEQFF. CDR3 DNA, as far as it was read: TGTGCCAGCAGCCGGACTGGGGATAACTATGCT.

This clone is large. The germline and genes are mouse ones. CDR3 sequence: CASSRGQGIYEQYF. CDR3 DNA, as far as it was read: TGTGCTAGCAGTAGAGGACAGGGGATCTAT. The chain couples TRBV17 to TRBJ2-7; 8 bases match TRBD1. The CDR3 extends 4 residues past the end of the read, so its final part is completed from the germline J gene. The V gene's germline CDR1 is MNHDT and CDR2 YYDKIL. The CDR3 runs 14 residues. Trimming took 1 base from V and 3 from J; bases not matched to a gene: 2.

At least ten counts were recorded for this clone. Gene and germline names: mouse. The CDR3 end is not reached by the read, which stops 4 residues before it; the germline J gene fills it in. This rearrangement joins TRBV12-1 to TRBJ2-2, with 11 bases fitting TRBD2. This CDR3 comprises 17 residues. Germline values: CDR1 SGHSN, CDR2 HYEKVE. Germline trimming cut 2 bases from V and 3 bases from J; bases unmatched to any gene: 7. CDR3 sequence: CASSPEDWGADTGQLYF. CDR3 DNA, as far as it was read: TGTGCCAGCTCTCCCGAGGACTGGGGGGCGGACACCGGG.

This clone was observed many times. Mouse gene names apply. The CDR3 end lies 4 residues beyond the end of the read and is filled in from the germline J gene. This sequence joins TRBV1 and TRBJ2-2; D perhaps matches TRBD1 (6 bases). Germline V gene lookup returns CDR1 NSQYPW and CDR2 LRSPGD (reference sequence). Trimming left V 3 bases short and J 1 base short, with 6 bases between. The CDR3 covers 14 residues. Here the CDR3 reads CTCSAGQNTGQLYF. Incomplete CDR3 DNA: TGCACCTGCAGTGCGGGACAAAACACCGGG.

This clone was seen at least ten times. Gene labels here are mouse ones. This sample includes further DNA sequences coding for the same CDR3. Partial CDR3 DNA: TGTGCCAGCAGTCCGGGACTGGGGGGGTAT. Protein sequence: CASSPGLGGY. The CDR3 reads in full as CASSPGLGGYEQYF. The chain employs TRBV14 and TRBJ2-7, with 13 positions matching TRBD2. Read data end 4 residues before the CDR3 end; the end is taken from the germline J gene. There are 14 residues in the CDR3. Germline-derived CDR1 and CDR2 are SGHDT and FRDEAV. Full variable domain (missing parts from reference TRBV14 and TRBJ2-7): EAGVTQSPRYAVLQEGQAVSFWCDPISGHDTLYWYQQPRDQGPQLLVYFRDEAVIDNSQLPSDRFSAVRPKGTNSTLKIQSAKQGDTATYLCASSPGLGGYEQYFGPGTRLTVL.

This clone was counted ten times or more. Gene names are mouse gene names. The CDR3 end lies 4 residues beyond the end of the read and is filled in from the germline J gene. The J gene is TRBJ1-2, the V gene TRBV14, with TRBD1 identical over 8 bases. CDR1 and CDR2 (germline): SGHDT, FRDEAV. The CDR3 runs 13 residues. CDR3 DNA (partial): TGTGCCAGCAGTTTTCTCAGGGGGCTC. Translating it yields CASSFLRGL. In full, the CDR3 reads CASSFLRGLDYTF. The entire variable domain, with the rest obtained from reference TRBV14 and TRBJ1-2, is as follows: EAGVTQSPRYAVLQEGQAVSFWCDPISGHDTLYWYQQPRDQGPQLLVYFRDEAVIDNSQLPSDRFSAVRPKGTNSTLKIQSAKQGDTATYLCASSFLRGLDYTFGSGTRLLVI.

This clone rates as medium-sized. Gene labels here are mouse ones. The part of the CDR3 DNA that was read is TGTGCAAGCAGCTCGCCGGGACAGGGGACAGAA. This translates into CASSSPGQGTE. The CDR3 in its entirety is CASSSPGQGTETLYF. The chain recombines TRBV16 with TRBJ2-3; 10 bases map to TRBD1. The sequenced fragment ends 4 residues before the CDR3 boundary, so the rest is inferred from the germline J gene. Germline V gene sequence: CDR1 SGHSA, CDR2 FRNQAP. The CDR3 spans 15 residues. With 4 bases clipped from V and 4 bases from J, the junction kept 5 bases outside the gene matches.

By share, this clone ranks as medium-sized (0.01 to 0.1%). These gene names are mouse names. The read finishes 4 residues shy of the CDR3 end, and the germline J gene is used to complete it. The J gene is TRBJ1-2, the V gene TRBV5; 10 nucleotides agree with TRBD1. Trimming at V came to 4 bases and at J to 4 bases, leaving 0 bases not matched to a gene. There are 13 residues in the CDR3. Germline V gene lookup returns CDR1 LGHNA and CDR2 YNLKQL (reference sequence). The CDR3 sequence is CASSRDRGSDYTF. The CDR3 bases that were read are TGTGCCAGCAGCCGGGACAGGGGCTCC.

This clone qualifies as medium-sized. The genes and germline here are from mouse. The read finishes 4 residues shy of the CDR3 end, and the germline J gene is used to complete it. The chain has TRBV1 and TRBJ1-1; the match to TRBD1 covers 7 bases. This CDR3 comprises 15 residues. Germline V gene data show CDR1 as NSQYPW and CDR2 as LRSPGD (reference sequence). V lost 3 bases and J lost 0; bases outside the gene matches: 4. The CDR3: CTCSAPDRANTEVFF. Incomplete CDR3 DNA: TGCACCTGCAGTGCCCCAGACAGGGCAAACACA.

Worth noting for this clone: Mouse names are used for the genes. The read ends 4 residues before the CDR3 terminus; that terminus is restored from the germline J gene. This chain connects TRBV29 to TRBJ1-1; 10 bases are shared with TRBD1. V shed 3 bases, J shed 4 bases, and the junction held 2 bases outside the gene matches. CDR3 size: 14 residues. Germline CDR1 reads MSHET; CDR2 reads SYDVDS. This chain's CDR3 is CASSFWTGGTEVFF. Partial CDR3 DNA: TGTGCTAGCAGTTTTTGGACAGGGGGCACA.

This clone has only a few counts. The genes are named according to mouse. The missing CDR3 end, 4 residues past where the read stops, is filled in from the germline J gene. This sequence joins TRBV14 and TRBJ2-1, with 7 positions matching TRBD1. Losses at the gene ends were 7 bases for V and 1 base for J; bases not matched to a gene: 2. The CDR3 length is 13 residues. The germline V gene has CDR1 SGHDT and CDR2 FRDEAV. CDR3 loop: CASLGQNYAEQFF. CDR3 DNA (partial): TGTGCCAGCTTGGGACAGAACTATGCT.

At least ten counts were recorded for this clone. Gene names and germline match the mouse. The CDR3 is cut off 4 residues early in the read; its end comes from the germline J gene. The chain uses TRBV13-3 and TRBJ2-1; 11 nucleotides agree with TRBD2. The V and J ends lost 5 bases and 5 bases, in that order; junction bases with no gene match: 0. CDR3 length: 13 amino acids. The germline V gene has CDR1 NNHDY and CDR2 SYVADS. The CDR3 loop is CASRDWGDAEQFF. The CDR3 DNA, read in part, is TGTGCCAGCAGGGACTGGGGGGATGCT.

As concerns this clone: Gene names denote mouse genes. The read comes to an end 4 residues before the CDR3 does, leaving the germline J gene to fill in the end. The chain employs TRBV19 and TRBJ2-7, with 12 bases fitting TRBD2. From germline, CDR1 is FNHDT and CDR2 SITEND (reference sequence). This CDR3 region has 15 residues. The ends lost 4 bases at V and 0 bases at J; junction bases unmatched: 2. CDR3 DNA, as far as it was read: TGTGCCAGCAGTGACTGGGGGGGCAGCTCCTAT. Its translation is CASSDWGGSSY. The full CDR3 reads CASSDWGGSSYEQYF.

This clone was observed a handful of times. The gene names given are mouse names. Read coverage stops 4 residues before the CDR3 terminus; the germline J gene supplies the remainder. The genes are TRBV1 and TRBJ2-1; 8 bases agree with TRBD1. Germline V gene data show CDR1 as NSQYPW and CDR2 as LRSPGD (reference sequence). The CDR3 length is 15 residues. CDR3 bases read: TGCACCTGCAGTGCAGTGGGACAGGTATGGCCT. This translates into CTCSAVGQVWP. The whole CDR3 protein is CTCSAVGQVWPEQFF.

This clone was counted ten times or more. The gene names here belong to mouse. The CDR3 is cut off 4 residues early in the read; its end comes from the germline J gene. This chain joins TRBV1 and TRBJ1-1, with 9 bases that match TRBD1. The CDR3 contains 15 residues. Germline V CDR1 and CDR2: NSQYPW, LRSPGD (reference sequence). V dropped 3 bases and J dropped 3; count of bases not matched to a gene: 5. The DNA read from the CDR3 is TGCACCTGCAGTGCCTCCGGGACAGGGTACACA. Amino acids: CTCSASGTGYT. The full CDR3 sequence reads CTCSASGTGYTEVFF. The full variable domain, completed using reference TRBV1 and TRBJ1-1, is VTLLEQNPRWRLVPRGQAVNLRCILKNSQYPWMSWYQQDLQKQLQWLFTLRSPGDKEVKSLPGADYLATRVTDTELRLQVANMSQGRTLYCTCSASGTGYTEVFFGKGTRLTVV.

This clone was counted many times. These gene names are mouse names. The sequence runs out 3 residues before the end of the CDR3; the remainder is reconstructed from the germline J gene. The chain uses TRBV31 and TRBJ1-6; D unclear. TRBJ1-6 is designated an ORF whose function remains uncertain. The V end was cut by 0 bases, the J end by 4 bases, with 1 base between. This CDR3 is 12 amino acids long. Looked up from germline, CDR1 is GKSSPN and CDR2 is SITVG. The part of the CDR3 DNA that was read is TGTGCCTGGAGTCTATATAATTCGCCC. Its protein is CAWSLYNSP. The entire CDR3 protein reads CAWSLYNSPLYF.

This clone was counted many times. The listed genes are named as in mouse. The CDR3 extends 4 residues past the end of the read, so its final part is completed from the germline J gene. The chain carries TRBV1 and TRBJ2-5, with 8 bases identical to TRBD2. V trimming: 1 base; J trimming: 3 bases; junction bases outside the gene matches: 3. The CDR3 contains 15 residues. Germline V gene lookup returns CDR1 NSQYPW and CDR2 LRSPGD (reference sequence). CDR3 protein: CTCSAAGGAQDTQYF. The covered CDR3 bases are TGCACCTGCAGTGCAGCGGGGGGGGCGCAAGAC.

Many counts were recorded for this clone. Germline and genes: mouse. CDR3 in amino acids: CASSLGTGGNYAEQFF. The sequenced part of the CDR3 DNA is TGTGCCAGCAGTTTGGGGACTGGGGGTAACTATGCT. This chain connects TRBV14 to TRBJ2-1; 11 nucleotides line up with TRBD2. Sequencing ends 4 residues short of the CDR3 end; the germline J gene provides the rest. The germline gives CDR1 SGHDT, CDR2 FRDEAV. J gave up 0 bases and V 2 bases, and 1 base lay outside the gene matches. The CDR3 sequence is 16 residues long.